The clone carrying this TCR beta chain was seen at least ten times. Antigen specificity is unknown. Deletions cut 5 bases from V and 14 bases from J, with 13 bases between. CDR1 is SGHTA and CDR2 is FQGNSA in the germline V gene. CDR3 length: 12 residues. Via MiXCR, TCRdb re-called the reads, giving one row per CDR3 protein. Of approximately 630,000 distinct CDR3 sequences listed, about 24% are singletons. This sample was taken from a study of T cell repertoires in cytomegalovirus infection. Study information: Both a matching HLA type and CMV infection were indicated by public TCR beta signatures.

Study-level results: CMV carriers having the relevant HLA were flagged by cumulative public TCR beta family frequency. There were HLA-C-restricted CMV-specific TCR beta clonotypes dominating the ex vivo response.

This TCR derives from a human donor in good health (CMV status not recorded). Some clones in this sample may be carry-over from other donors' samples. V gene TRBV7-2 combines with J gene TRBJ1-6; D may be TRBD1 (6 bases). The specimen was CD8+ T cells from PBMCs. The CDR3 DNA reads TGTGCCAGCAGCCAGCCGGGGGCAGCCCTCCACTTT. This codes for CASSQPGAALHF.